What follows are 26 T cell receptor beta chains derived from one specimen sequenced in a study of CD8 T cells in Susac syndrome (dated by TCRdb to the late 2010s). Library preparation employed the immunoSEQ multiplex PCR assay. RNA was extracted using the RNeasy kit, and roughly 0.5 to 1 microgram was reverse transcribed with random hexamers. TCRdb reprocessing: public reads trimmed at Q25 with fastp, clones called with MiXCR, in-frame beta chains kept. Rows are unified per CDR3 protein, each entry keeping the most common DNA and genes. The sample records around 180,000 distinct CDR3 sequences, 85% to 95% of which are singletons. The ten largest clonotypes hold 0.12% of the sample. What was sequenced was CD4+ T cells from PBMCs. Every receptor here comes from a human donor with Susac syndrome.

This chain joins TRBV6-6 and TRBJ1-5, with TRBD1 matching over 7 bases. This CDR3 is 11 amino acids long. Per germline, CDR1 MNHNY and CDR2 SVGAGI (reference sequence). The V and J ends lost 11 bases and 5 bases, in that order; junction bases with no gene match: 3. The DNA for the CDR3 is TGTGCCGGGGGACAGTATCAGCCCCAGCATTTT. Encoded protein: CAGGQYQPQHF.

V usage is TRBV20-1 and J usage is TRBJ1-2, with unresolved D. The CDR3 runs to 10 residues. The V gene lost 3 bases and the J gene lost 8 bases, with 7 bases spanning the gap. Germline V gives CDR1 DFQATT, CDR2 SNEGSKA (reference sequence). CDR3 region: CSARDVGYTF. Written as DNA, the CDR3 is TGCAGTGCTAGGGACGTCGGCTACACCTTC.

The chain recombines TRBV3-1 with TRBJ2-4, with D tentatively TRBD2 (5 bases). Germline assignment: CDR1 LGHDT and CDR2 YNNKEL (reference sequence). This CDR3 is built from 16 residues. Trimming left V 3 bases short and J 0 bases short, with 12 bases between. The CDR3: CASSHGPTIAKNIQYF. DNA of the CDR3: TGTGCCAGCAGCCATGGACCGACTATAGCCAAAAACATTCAGTACTTC.

CDR3 amino acids: CASSLQKSGEETQYF. The CDR3, as DNA: TGTGCCAGCAGCCTACAGAAAAGCGGGGAAGAGACCCAGTACTTC. This chain joins TRBV4-2 and TRBJ2-5; 7 nucleotides agree with TRBD2. The CDR3 is 15 amino acids. CDR1 and CDR2 from the germline V gene are LGHNA and YNFKEQ. Trimming at V came to 4 bases and at J to 3 bases, leaving 8 bases not matched to a gene.

This clonotype was recorded only once. The chain is built from TRBV18 and TRBJ1-2, with D perhaps matching TRBD1 (6 bases). This CDR3 comprises 12 residues. Germline V gene data show CDR1 as KGHSH and CDR2 as LQKENI. V gave up 4 bases and J gave up 7 bases, with 10 bases separating them. The CDR3, as DNA: TGTGCCAGCTCACACGGGGGGCTTGGCTACACCTTC. It codes for CASSHGGLGYTF.

This chain connects TRBV3-1 to TRBJ2-2; D call uncertain. Germline V lookup: CDR1 LGHDT, CDR2 YNNKEL (reference sequence). The CDR3 is 15 residues long. With 0 bases removed from V and 8 bases from J, the gap between germline ends came to 13 bases. CDR3 sequence reads: CASSQDPLLVGELFF. The CDR3, as DNA: TGTGCCAGCAGCCAAGACCCCCTACTGGTGGGGGAGCTGTTTTTT. The full variable domain, in which reference TRBV3-1 and TRBJ2-2 provide the parts outside the CDR3, is DTAVSQTPKYLVTQMGNDKSIKCEQNLGHDTMYWYKQDSKKFLKIMFSYNNKELIINETVPNRFSPKSPDKAHLNLHINSLELGDSAVYFCASSQDPLLVGELFFGEGSRLTVL.

The CDR3 reads CASSESHGAETQYF. In DNA, the CDR3 is TGCGCCAGCAGTGAATCGCACGGGGCCGAGACCCAGTACTTC. The V call is TRBV10-2, the J call TRBJ2-5, with D possibly called TRBD1 or TRBD2 (5 bases each). Germline loops: CDR1 WSHSY, CDR2 SAAADI. The CDR3 is made up of 14 amino acids. V gave up 3 bases and J gave up 5 bases, with 13 bases separating them.

The chain combines TRBV5-1 with TRBJ2-7; 7 nucleotides align to TRBD1. Trimming removed 4 bases from V and 4 bases from J; junction bases left unmatched: 5. Germline V CDR1 and CDR2: SGHRS, YFSETQ. The length of the CDR3 is 13 residues. The CDR3 nucleotides are TGCGCCAGCAGCCGGGACAGTTTTTACGAGCAGTACTTC. The encoded protein is CASSRDSFYEQYF.

The J gene is TRBJ1-1, the V gene TRBV6-6; D is undetermined. Germline CDR1 reads MNHNY; CDR2 reads SVGAGI (reference sequence). This CDR3 is built from 13 residues. Between the trimmed V and J ends, which lost 7 bases and 1 base, there was a span of 10 bases. This CDR3 is CASIANRNTEAFF. The CDR3 coding sequence is TGTGCCAGCATCGCCAACCGGAACACTGAAGCTTTCTTT.

The sample holds a few counts of this clonotype. V gene TRBV12-3 or TRBV12-4 combines with J gene TRBJ2-7; 10 bases are a match to TRBD1. The CDR3 has 15 residues. The V segment lost 5 bases and the J segment 5 bases; nucleotides outside the gene matches: 9. The CDR3 region is CASSPSRDRGHEQYF. The CDR3 DNA follows: TGTGCCAGCAGTCCAAGCCGGGACAGGGGCCACGAGCAGTACTTC.

The CDR3 DNA reads TGCAGCGTTGAAGATAATGGCAGGGCCTACGAGCAGTACTTC. Residues: CSVEDNGRAYEQYF. J is TRBJ2-7 and V is TRBV29-1; possible D gene TRBD1, 5 bases. The CDR3 has 14 amino acids. Germline CDR1 and CDR2: SQVTM and ANQGSEA. V shed 0 bases and J shed 2 bases, with 11 bases lying between them.

The chain carries TRBV20-1 and TRBJ1-1, with a tentative D call TRBD1 (5 bases). CDR3 length: 17 amino acids. Trimming stripped 2 bases from V and 0 bases from J, with 19 bases between. Per the germline V gene, CDR1 is DFQATT and CDR2 is SNEGSKA (reference sequence). CDR3: CSARPQKPGKVNTEAFF. Here the CDR3 DNA reads TGCAGTGCTAGACCCCAGAAGCCAGGGAAGGTGAACACTGAAGCTTTCTTT.

V gene TRBV20-1 combines with J gene TRBJ2-1, with 9 positions matching TRBD2. The CDR3 runs to 15 residues. Germline trimming cut 3 bases from V and 3 bases from J; bases unmatched to any gene: 6. Per the germline V gene, CDR1 is DFQATT and CDR2 is SNEGSKA (reference sequence). CDR3 loop: CSASLSGGIYNEQFF. CDR3 bases: TGCAGTGCTAGTCTTAGCGGGGGAATCTACAATGAGCAGTTCTTC.

This clonotype has a single count. The rearrangement links TRBV7-3 to TRBJ2-3; perhaps D is TRBD1 or TRBD2 (5 bases each). The CDR3 is 15 amino acids. Germline V CDR1 and CDR2: SGHTA, FQGTGA. V gave up 5 bases and J gave up 0 bases, with 12 bases separating them. The CDR3 nucleotides read TGTGCCAGCAGCACCGGGACCCACAGCACAGATACGCAGTATTTT. Encoded protein: CASSTGTHSTDTQYF.

The genes are TRBV28 and TRBJ2-7; the match to TRBD1 covers 7 bases. The CDR3 covers 13 residues. Germline lookup yields CDR1 MDHEN and CDR2 SYDVKM. Trimming removed 6 bases from V and 5 bases from J; junction bases left unmatched: 7. Here the CDR3 reads CASRRTGFNEQYF. The CDR3 coding sequence is TGTGCCAGCAGACGGACAGGTTTTAACGAGCAGTACTTC.

This clonotype occurred once. This sequence joins TRBV7-2 and TRBJ1-3; no clear D gene. The CDR3 runs 14 residues. CDR1 is SGHTA and CDR2 is FQGNSA in the germline V gene. Between the trimmed V and J ends, which lost 5 bases and 0 bases, there was a span of 8 bases. CDR3 coding DNA: TGTGCCAGCAGCCTATGGGGCTCTGGAAACACCATATATTTT. The encoded protein is CASSLWGSGNTIYF. Full variable domain (missing parts from reference TRBV7-2 and TRBJ1-3): GAGVSQSPSNKVTEKGKDVELRCDPISGHTALYWYRQSLGQGLEFLIYFQGNSAPDKSGLPSDRFSAERTGGSVSTLTIQRTQQEDSAVYLCASSLWGSGNTIYFGEGSWLTVV.

The gene calls are TRBV20-1 and TRBJ1-2, with unresolved D. CDR1 and CDR2 (germline): DFQATT, SNEGSKA (reference sequence). The CDR3 extends over 13 amino acids. Trimming took off 0 bases at V and 10 bases at J, with 15 bases between the two ends. The CDR3 sequence is CSARDRQKRDYTF. The CDR3 DNA reads as TGCAGTGCTAGAGATCGCCAGAAAAGAGACTACACCTTC.

V usage is TRBV29-1 and J usage is TRBJ1-1, with D possibly TRBD1 on 5 matching bases. Trimming cost V 4 bases and J 2 bases, with 11 bases left between them. CDR3 length: 13 residues. Germline V gene data show CDR1 as SQVTM and CDR2 as ANQGSEA. The CDR3 sequence: CSVGWGGNTEAFF. In DNA form, the CDR3 reads TGCAGCGTTGGATGGGGGGGTAACACTGAAGCTTTCTTT.

Concerning this clonotype itself: An end of the junction does not agree with germline; a read error may underlie this. The V call is TRBV7-9, the J call TRBJ1-2, with no clear D. CDR1 is SEHNR, CDR2 FQNEAQ, per germline (reference sequence). The CDR3 spans 11 residues. CDR3 DNA sequence: TGTGCCACCAGCACAGCAGGAGGCTACACCTTC. This translates into CATSTAGGYTF.

V gene TRBV9 combines with J gene TRBJ2-2; 7 bases line up with TRBD1. This CDR3 region has 17 residues. Trimming at V came to 6 bases and at J to 4 bases, leaving 15 bases not matched to a gene. Per the germline V gene, CDR1 is SGDLS and CDR2 is YYNGEE. The CDR3 reads CASTIGNRGVSTGELFF. CDR3 in DNA: TGTGCCAGCACAATAGGCAACAGGGGAGTTTCCACCGGGGAGCTGTTTTTT. Using reference TRBV9 and TRBJ2-2 for the parts outside the CDR3, the full variable domain is DSGVTQTPKHLITATGQRVTLRCSPRSGDLSVYWYQQSLDQGLQFLIQYYNGEERAKGNILERFSAQQFPDLHSELNLSSLELGDSALYFCASTIGNRGVSTGELFFGEGSRLTVL.

The CDR3 region has the DNA TGTGCCAGCAGCCAAGAAATCCCCGGGAATTCACCCCTCCACTTT. Translated: CASSQEIPGNSPLHF. The chain has TRBV14 and TRBJ1-6; D uncertain. In germline, CDR1 is SGHDN, CDR2 FVKESK. The CDR3 consists of 15 residues. V lost 0 bases, J lost 7 bases, and 10 bases lay in between.

DNA of the CDR3: TGTGCCAGCAGTCCCCGACCGAGCGGGGGCACCGGGGAGCTGTTTTTT. It yields the protein CASSPRPSGGTGELFF. This sequence joins TRBV6-1 and TRBJ2-2; 8 bases line up with TRBD2. V lost 5 bases to trimming and J lost 4 bases; unmatched junction nucleotides: 9. This CDR3 region has 16 residues. Germline V lookup: CDR1 MNHNS, CDR2 SASEGT.

V usage is TRBV7-9 and J usage is TRBJ2-6; 8 nucleotides line up with TRBD1. Germline values: CDR1 SEHNR, CDR2 FQNEAQ (reference sequence). V gave up 4 bases and J gave up 2 bases; unmatched junction bases: 10. The CDR3 length is 18 residues. The CDR3 DNA reads TGTGCCAGCAGCTGGGCCCCAGGACAGGGTACTGGGGCCAACGTCCTGACTTTC. Translation gives CASSWAPGQGTGANVLTF.

This clonotype has more than one count but fewer than ten. The rearrangement joins TRBV9 to TRBJ1-5; D unclear. The CDR3 loop spans 13 amino acids. Trimming removed 4 bases at V and 4 bases at J, with 9 bases between. Germline assignment: CDR1 SGDLS and CDR2 YYNGEE. CDR3 sequence reads: CASSPAPNQPQHF. CDR3 bases: TGTGCCAGCAGCCCAGCCCCAAATCAGCCCCAGCATTTT.

This clonotype occurred a few times. The chain recombines TRBV7-9 with TRBJ2-5; TRBD2 matches 7 bases. Looked up from germline, CDR1 is SEHNR and CDR2 is FQNEAQ (reference sequence). The CDR3 loop spans 15 amino acids. V trimming: 6 bases; J trimming: 4 bases; junction bases outside the gene matches: 11. The CDR3 nucleotides are TGTGCCAGCAGTCCGGGGTTAGCGGGCGGAGAGACCCAGTACTTC. Its protein product is CASSPGLAGGETQYF.

The chain uses TRBV18 and TRBJ2-3, with D uncertain. CDR1 is KGHSH, CDR2 LQKENI, per germline. V was shortened by 3 bases and J by 0 bases, with 7 bases between the two germline ends. This CDR3 has 14 residues. In DNA, the CDR3 is TGTGCCAGCTCACCCCGGTGGAGCACAGATACGCAGTATTTT. It translates to CASSPRWSTDTQYF.